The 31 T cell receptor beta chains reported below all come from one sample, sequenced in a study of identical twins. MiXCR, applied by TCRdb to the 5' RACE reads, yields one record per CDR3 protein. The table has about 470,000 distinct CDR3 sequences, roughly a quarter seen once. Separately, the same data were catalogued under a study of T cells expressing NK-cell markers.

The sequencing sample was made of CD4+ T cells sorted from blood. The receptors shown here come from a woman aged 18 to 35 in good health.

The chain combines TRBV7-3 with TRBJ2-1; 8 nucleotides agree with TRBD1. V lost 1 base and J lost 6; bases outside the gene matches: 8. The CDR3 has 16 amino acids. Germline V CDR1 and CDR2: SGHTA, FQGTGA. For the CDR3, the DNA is TGTGCCAGCAGCTTAATAGGGACAGGCCGGCGCAATGAGCAGTTCTTC. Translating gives CASSLIGTGRRNEQFF. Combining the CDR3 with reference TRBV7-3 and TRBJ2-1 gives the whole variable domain GAGVSQTPSNKVTEKGKYVELRCDPISGHTALYWYRQSLGQGPEFLIYFQGTGAADDSGLPNDRFFAVRPEGSVSTLKIQRTERGDSAVYLCASSLIGTGRRNEQFFGPGTRLTVL.

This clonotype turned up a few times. The CDR3 is CASSLAKTGGGWETQYF. The CDR3 region has the DNA TGCGCCAGCAGCTTGGCCAAGACAGGGGGCGGATGGGAGACCCAGTACTTC. The chain couples TRBV5-1 to TRBJ2-5, with TRBD1 matching 10 bases. The length of the CDR3 is 17 residues. The germline V gene has CDR1 SGHRS and CDR2 YFSETQ. Germline trimming cut 0 bases from V and 5 bases from J; bases unmatched to any gene: 10. The full variable domain, with the rest looked up from reference TRBV5-1 and TRBJ2-5, is KAGVTQTPRYLIKTRGQQVTLSCSPISGHRSVSWYQQTPGQGLQFLFEYFSETQRNKGNFPGRFSGRQFSNSRSEMNVSTLELGDSALYLCASSLAKTGGGWETQYFGPGTRLLVL.

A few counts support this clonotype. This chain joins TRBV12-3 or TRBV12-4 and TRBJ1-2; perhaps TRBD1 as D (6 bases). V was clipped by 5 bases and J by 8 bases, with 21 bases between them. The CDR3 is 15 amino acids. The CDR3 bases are TGTGCCAGCAGTCCCGGGGGCGGGAGATCGGGGGGCTACACCTTC. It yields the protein CASSPGGGRSGGYTF.

The CDR3 here is CASSAVGREGPYEQYF. The CDR3 DNA reads TGCGCCAGCAGCGCCGTTGGGCGGGAGGGCCCCTACGAGCAGTACTTC. The chain has TRBV5-1 and TRBJ2-7, with TRBD2 matching over 9 bases. Germline loops: CDR1 SGHRS, CDR2 YFSETQ. Unmatched junction bases numbered 10, after V lost 4 bases and J lost 2 bases. This CDR3 is 16 amino acids long.

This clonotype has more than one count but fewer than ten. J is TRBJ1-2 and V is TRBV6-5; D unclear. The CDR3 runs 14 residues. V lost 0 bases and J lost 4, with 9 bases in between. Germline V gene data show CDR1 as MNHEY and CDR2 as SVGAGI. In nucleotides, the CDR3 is TGTGCCAGCAGTTACTCGATAACCCGCTATGGCTACACCTTC. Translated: CASSYSITRYGYTF.

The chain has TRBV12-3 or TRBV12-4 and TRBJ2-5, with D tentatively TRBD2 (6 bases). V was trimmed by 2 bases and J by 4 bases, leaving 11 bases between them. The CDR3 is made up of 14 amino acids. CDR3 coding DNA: TGTGCCAGCAGTTTAATCCTAGCGTTAGAGACCCAGTACTTC. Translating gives CASSLILALETQYF.

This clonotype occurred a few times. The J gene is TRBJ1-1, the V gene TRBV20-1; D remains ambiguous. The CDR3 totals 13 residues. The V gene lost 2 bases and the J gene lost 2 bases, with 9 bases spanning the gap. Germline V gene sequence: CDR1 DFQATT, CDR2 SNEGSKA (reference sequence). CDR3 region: CSARHTVNTEAFF. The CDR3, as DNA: TGCAGTGCTAGACATACGGTAAACACTGAAGCTTTCTTT.

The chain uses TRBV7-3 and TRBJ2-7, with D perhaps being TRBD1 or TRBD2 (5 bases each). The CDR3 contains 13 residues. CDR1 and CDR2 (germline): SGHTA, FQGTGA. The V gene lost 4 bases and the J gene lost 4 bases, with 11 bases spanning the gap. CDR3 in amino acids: CASSSRDGYEQYF. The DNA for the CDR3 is TGTGCCAGCAGCTCCAGGGACGGATACGAGCAGTACTTC. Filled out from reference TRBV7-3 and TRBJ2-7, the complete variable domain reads GAGVSQTPSNKVTEKGKYVELRCDPISGHTALYWYRQSLGQGPEFLIYFQGTGAADDSGLPNDRFFAVRPEGSVSTLKIQRTERGDSAVYLCASSSRDGYEQYFGPGTRLTVT.

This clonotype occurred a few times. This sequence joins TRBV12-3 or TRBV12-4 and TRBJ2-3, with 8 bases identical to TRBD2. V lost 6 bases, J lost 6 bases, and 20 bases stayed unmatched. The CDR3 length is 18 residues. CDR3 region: CASRKTRQISGDPDTQYF. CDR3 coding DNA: TGTGCCAGCAGAAAGACACGCCAAATTAGCGGGGATCCGGATACGCAGTATTTT.

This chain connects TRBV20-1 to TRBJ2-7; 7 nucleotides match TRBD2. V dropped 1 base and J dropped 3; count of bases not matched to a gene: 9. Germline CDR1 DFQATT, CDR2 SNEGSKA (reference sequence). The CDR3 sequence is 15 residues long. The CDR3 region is CSARGGRGSYYEQYF. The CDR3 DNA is TGCAGTGCTAGAGGAGGGCGGGGGTCATACTACGAGCAGTACTTC.

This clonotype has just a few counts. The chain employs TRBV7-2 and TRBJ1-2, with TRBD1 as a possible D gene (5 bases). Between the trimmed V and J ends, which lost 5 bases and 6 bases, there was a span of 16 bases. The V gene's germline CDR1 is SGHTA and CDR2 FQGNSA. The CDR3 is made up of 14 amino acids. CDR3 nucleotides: TGTGCCAGCAGCCGATTACAGGAACCCCATGGCTACACCTTC. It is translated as CASSRLQEPHGYTF.

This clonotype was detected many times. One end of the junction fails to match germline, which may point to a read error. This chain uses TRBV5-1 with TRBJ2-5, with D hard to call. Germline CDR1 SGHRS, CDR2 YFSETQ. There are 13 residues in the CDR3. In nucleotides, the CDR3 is TGTGCCAGCAGCTTTGGTGCAGGAGAGACCCAGTACTTC. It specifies CASSFGAGETQYF.

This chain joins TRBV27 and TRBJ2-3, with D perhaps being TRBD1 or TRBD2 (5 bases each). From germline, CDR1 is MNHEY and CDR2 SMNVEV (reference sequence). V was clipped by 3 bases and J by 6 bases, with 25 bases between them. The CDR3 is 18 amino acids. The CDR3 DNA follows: TGTGCCAGCAGTTTTTTGGGGGAACCATGGTCAGCCATGGATACGCAGTATTTT. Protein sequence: CASSFLGEPWSAMDTQYF.

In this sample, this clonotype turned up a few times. Written as DNA, the CDR3 is TGTGCCAGCAGCCAAGCCGGGGGGCCGTCTTACAATGAGCAGTTCTTC. Translation gives CASSQAGGPSYNEQFF. This rearrangement joins TRBV3-1 to TRBJ2-1, with D possibly matching TRBD2 (7 bases). The length of the CDR3 is 16 residues. V gave up 1 base and J gave up 4 bases, with 14 bases separating them. Germline CDR1 and CDR2: LGHDT and YNNKEL (reference sequence).

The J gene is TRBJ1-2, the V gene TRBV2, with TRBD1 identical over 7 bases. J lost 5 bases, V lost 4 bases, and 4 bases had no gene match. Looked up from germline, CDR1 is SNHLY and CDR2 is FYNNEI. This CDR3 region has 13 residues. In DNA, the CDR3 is TGTGCCAGCAGTGGGGACAGTGTGTATGGCTACACCTTC. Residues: CASSGDSVYGYTF.

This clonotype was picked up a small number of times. CDR3 bases: TGCAGCGTTGAACCACAGGTTGAGCAGTTCTTC. The encoded protein is CSVEPQVEQFF. This chain uses TRBV29-1 with TRBJ2-1, with a weak D call TRBD1 (5 bases). V was trimmed by 2 bases and J by 9 bases, leaving 8 bases between them. Germline CDR1 and CDR2: SQVTM and ANQGSEA. This CDR3 contains 11 residues.

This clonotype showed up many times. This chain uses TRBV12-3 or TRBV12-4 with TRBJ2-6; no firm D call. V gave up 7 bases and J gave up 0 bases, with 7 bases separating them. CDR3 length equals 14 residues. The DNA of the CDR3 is TGTGCCAGCACCGACTCCTCTGGGGCCAACGTCCTGACTTTC. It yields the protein CASTDSSGANVLTF.

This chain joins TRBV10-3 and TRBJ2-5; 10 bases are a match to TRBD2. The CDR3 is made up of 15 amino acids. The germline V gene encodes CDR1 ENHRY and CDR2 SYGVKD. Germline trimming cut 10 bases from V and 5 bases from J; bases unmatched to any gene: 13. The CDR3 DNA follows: TGTGCCACCAGGACGTTAGAGACTAGCGGGGAGACCCAGTACTTC. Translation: CATRTLETSGETQYF.

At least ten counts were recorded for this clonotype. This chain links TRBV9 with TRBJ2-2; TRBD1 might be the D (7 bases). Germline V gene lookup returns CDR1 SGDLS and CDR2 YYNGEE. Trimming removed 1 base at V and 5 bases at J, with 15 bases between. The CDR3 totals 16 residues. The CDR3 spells CASSVSHRGGTGELFF. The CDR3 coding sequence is TGTGCCAGCAGCGTATCCCACAGGGGAGGAACCGGGGAGCTGTTTTTT. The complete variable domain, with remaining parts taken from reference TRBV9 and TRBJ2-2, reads DSGVTQTPKHLITATGQRVTLRCSPRSGDLSVYWYQQSLDQGLQFLIQYYNGEERAKGNILERFSAQQFPDLHSELNLSSLELGDSALYFCASSVSHRGGTGELFFGEGSRLTVL.

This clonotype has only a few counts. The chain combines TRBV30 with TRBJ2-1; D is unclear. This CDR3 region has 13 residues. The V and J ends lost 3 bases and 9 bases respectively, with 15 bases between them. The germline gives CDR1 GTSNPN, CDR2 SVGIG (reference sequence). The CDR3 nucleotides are TGTGCCTGGAGAGATCTAGGGTTGGCTGAGCAGTTCTTC. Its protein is CAWRDLGLAEQFF.

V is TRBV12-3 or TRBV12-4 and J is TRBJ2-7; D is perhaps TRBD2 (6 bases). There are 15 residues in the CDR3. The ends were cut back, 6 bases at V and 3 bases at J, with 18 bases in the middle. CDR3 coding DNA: TGTGCCAGCAGAGGACGCCGACTAGGAAACTACGAGCAGTACTTC. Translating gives CASRGRRLGNYEQYF.

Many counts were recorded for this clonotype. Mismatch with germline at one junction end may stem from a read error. CDR3 in amino acids: CASSLTAYEQYF. CDR3 in DNA: TGTGCCAGCAGCTTAACAGCCTACGAGCAGTACTTC. V is TRBV5-1 and J is TRBJ2-7; D is undetermined. Per the germline V gene, CDR1 is SGHRS and CDR2 is YFSETQ. This CDR3 has 12 residues.

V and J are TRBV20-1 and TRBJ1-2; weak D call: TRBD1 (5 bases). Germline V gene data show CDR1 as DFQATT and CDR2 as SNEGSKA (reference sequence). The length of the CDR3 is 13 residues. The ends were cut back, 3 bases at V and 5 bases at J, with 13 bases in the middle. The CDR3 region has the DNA TGCAGTGCTAGGGACATGGTGGAATATGGCTACACCTTC. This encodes CSARDMVEYGYTF.

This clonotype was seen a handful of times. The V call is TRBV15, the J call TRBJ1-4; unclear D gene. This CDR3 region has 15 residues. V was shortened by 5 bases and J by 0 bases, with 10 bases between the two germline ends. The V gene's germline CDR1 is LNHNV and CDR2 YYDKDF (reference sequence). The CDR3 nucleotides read TGTGCCACCAGCCGCCCAGCTGCAACTAATGAAAAACTGTTTTTT. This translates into CATSRPAATNEKLFF.

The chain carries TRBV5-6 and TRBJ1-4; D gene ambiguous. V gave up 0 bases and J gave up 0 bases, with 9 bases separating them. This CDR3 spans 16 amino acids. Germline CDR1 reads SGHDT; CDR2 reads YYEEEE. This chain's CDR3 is CASSLVRTATNEKLFF. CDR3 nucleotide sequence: TGTGCCAGCAGCTTGGTCAGGACCGCAACTAATGAAAAACTGTTTTTT.

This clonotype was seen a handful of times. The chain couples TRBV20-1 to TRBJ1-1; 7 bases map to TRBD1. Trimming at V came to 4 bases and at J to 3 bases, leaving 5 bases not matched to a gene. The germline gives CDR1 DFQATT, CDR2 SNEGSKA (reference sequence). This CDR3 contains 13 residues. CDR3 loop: CSATGGMDTEAFF. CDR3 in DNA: TGCAGTGCTACAGGGGGTATGGACACTGAAGCTTTCTTT.

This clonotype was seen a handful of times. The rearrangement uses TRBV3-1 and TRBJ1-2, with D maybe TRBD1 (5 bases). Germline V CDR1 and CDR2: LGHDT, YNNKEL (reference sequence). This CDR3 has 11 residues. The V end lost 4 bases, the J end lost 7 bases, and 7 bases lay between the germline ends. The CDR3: CASSLGTGYTF. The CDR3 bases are TGTGCCAGCAGCCTAGGGACTGGCTACACCTTC.

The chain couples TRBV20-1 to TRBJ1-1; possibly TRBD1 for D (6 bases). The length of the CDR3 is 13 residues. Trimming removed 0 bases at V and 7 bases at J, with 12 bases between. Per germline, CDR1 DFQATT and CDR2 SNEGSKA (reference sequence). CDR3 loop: CSARDYRAFEAFF. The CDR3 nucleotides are TGCAGTGCTAGAGATTACAGGGCGTTTGAAGCTTTCTTT.

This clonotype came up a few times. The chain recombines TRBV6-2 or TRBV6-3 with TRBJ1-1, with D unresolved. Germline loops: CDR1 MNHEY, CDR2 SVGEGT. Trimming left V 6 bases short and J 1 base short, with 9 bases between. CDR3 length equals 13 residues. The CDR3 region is CASRRRPNTEAFF. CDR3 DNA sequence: TGTGCCAGCAGACGTCGACCGAACACTGAAGCTTTCTTT.

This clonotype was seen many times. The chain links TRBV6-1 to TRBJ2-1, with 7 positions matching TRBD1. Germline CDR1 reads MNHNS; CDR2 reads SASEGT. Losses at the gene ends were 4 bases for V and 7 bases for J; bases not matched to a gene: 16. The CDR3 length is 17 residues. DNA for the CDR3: TGTGCCAGCAGTGGAAGTGGGATGACAGGGCGGTTAAATGAGCAGTTCTTC. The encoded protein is CASSGSGMTGRLNEQFF.

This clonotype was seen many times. CDR3: CSARGLAAYEQYF. The CDR3 region has the DNA TGCAGTGCTAGAGGGCTAGCGGCCTACGAGCAGTACTTC. The V gene is TRBV20-1, the J gene TRBJ2-7; 7 bases agree with TRBD2. Looked up from germline, CDR1 is DFQATT and CDR2 is SNEGSKA (reference sequence). After removal of 1 base from V and 2 bases from J, the junction contained 2 bases not matched to a gene. CDR3 size: 13 residues.